The rows below give T cell receptor beta chains drawn from one sample of a study of cytomegalovirus exposure and HLA in healthy donors. Profiled with immunoSEQ multiplex PCR; TCRdb holds only in-frame clones, not every one. The sample records some 110,000 clones, approximately 79% being singletons. Specimen: PBMCs. All receptors derive from a man aged 55 to 70 in good health and CMV-seropositive. Both conserved end residues are part of each CDR3. Each record gives: D gene, V gene, J gene, CDR3 protein, CDR3 DNA. The D gene is left open where the match is weak.

.,TRBV28,TRBJ2-7,CASEIHDSFRNEQYF,TGTGCCAGCGAAATCCACGACTCGTTTAGGAACGAGCAGTACTTC
.,TRBV2,TRBJ1-2,CASSEPPRINYGYTF,TGTGCCAGCAGTGAACCTCCGAGAATTAACTATGGCTACACCTTC
.,TRBV7-6,TRBJ2-3,CASSSRAQGDTQYF,TGTGCCAGCAGCTCCCGGGCCCAGGGGGATACGCAGTATTTT
TRBD1,TRBV10-3,TRBJ2-2,CAISESSTGGHTGELFF,TGTGCCATCAGTGAGTCGTCTACAGGGGGCCACACCGGGGAGCTGTTTTTT
TRBD1,TRBV27,TRBJ2-3,CASKPAVDRGPDTQYF,TGTGCCAGCAAACCAGCCGTCGACAGGGGTCCAGATACGCAGTATTTT
TRBD1,TRBV7-7,TRBJ2-7,CASSPAGTGGSYEQYF,TGTGCCAGCAGCCCCGCCGGGACAGGGGGCTCCTACGAGCAGTACTTC
TRBD2,TRBV5-1,TRBJ2-1,CASSPGLAGTYNEQFF,TGCGCCAGCAGCCCGGGACTAGCGGGGACGTACAATGAGCAGTTCTTC
.,TRBV7-2,TRBJ2-1,CASSPMGRHDEQFF,TGTGCCAGCAGCCCGATGGGGAGACATGATGAGCAGTTCTTC
TRBD2,TRBV11-2,TRBJ2-7,CASSLVAGNTYEQYF,TGTGCCAGCAGCTTAGTAGCGGGAAATACCTACGAGCAGTACTTC
TRBD2,TRBV6-5,TRBJ2-3,CASYGGGLQYF,TGTGCCAGCTATGGGGGGGGATTGCAGTATTTT